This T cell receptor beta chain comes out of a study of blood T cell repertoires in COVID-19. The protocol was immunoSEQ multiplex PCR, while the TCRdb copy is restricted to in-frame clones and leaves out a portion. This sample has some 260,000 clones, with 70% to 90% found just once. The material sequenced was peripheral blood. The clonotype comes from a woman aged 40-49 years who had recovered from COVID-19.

The CDR3 DNA sequence: TGTGCCAGCAGCGTTTCTGGGGACAGTAATCAGCCCCAGCATTTT. Protein product: CASSVSGDSNQPQHF. The chain recombines TRBV9 with TRBJ1-5, with 7 bases matching TRBD1. The CDR3 is 15 amino acids. Germline V gives CDR1 SGDLS, CDR2 YYNGEE. V lost 2 bases and J lost 4; bases outside the gene matches: 6.